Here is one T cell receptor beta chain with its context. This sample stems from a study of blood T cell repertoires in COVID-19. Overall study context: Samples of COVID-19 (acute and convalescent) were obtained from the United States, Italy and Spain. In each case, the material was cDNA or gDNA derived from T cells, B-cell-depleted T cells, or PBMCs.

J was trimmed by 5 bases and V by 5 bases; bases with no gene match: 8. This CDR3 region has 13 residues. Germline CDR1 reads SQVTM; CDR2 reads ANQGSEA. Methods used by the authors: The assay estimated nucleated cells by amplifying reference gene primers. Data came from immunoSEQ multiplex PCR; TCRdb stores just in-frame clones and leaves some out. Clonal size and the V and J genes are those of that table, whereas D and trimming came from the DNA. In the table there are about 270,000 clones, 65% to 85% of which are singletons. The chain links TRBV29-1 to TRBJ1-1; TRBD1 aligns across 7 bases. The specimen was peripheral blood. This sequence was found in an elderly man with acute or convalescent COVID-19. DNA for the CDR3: TGCAGCGTTCTTGAAGGGGGCTGGACTGAAGCTTTCTTT. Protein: CSVLEGGWTEAFF.